The rows below give T cell receptor beta chains drawn from one sample of a study of patients and donors after allogeneic stem cell transplantation. One entry per CDR3 protein results from TCRdb running MiXCR on the RT-PCR reads. Altogether some 880,000 distinct CDR3 sequences are present, roughly 18% being singletons, with the ten largest covering around 6%. The sample consisted of blood, either unsorted or a sorted T cell fraction (not recorded which). The source is a human donor who was either an allogeneic HSCT recipient or a stem cell or donor lymphocyte infusion donor (not recorded which). It is not recorded whose cells these are; they may come from a transplant donor. Both conserved end residues are part of each CDR3. A D gene is named only where the DNA matches it firmly. The size entry is marked missing in some rows and otherwise reads once, few, many or a size class.

CSARDPQSSYNSPLHF | TGCAGTGCTAGAGACCCACAGAGCTCCTATAATTCACCCCTCCACTTT | TRBJ1-6 | - | - | TRBV20-1
CASSIGRGDTIYF | TGCGCCAGCAGCATTGGCAGGGGCGACACCATATATTTT | TRBJ1-3 | - | - | TRBV5-1
CASSVARNQPQHF | TGTGCCAGCAGCGTCGCCAGAAATCAGCCCCAGCATTTT | TRBJ1-5 | - | few | TRBV27
CASGSPLGALSPRGTQYF | TGTGCTAGTGGTTCGCCCCTCGGGGCCCTATCCCCAAGAGGGACCCAGTACTTC | TRBJ2-5 | - | - | TRBV12-5
CASSLFPGGLQGSPLHF | TGTGCCAGCAGCTTATTTCCCGGGGGGCTACAGGGTTCACCCCTCCACTTT | TRBJ1-6 | - | - | TRBV7-2
CASSQEGQGANEAFF | TGCGCCAGCAGCCAGGAAGGACAGGGTGCGAATGAAGCTTTCTTT | TRBJ1-1 | TRBD1 | - | TRBV4-3
CASSQSWTSGRRSTDTQYF | TGTGCCAGCAGCCAATCTTGGACTAGCGGGAGGCGCAGTACAGATACGCAGTATTTT | TRBJ2-3 | TRBD2 | once | TRBV14
CASILGQGNMNTEAFF | TGTGCCAGCATCCTTGGACAGGGGAACATGAACACTGAAGCTTTCTTT | TRBJ1-1 | TRBD1 | many | TRBV12-3/TRBV12-4
CSARGLAGAPDTGELFF | TGCAGTGCTAGGGGACTAGCGGGAGCCCCGGACACCGGAGAGCTGTTTTTT | TRBJ2-2 | TRBD2 | few | TRBV20-1
CAANPGQGSPLHF | TGTGCCGCGAACCCGGGGCAGGGATCACCCCTCCACTTT | TRBJ1-6 | - | few | TRBV25-1
CASGLVGFSVVESDYGYTF | TGTGCTAGTGGTTTGGTAGGTTTTTCTGTTGTCGAAAGTGACTATGGCTACACCTTC | TRBJ1-2 | - | - | TRBV12-5
CASTVIRGVGDTQYF | TGTGCCAGCACCGTGATCCGGGGGGTAGGTGATACGCAGTATTTT | TRBJ2-3 | TRBD2 | few | TRBV5-6
CSATDRGLNTEAFF | TGCAGTGCTACCGACAGGGGGCTGAACACTGAAGCTTTCTTT | TRBJ1-1 | TRBD1 | few | TRBV20-1
CASSLKSGGNSPLHF | TGTGCCAGCAGCTTAAAGTCAGGGGGTAATTCACCCCTCCACTTT | TRBJ1-6 | TRBD1 | - | TRBV7-9
CASSLESVGRNSNQPQHF | TGTGCCAGCAGTTTAGAATCAGTAGGACGGAATAGCAATCAGCCCCAGCATTTT | TRBJ1-5 | - | few | TRBV12-3/TRBV12-4
CASSAGGAPKTEAFF | TGTGCCAGCAGTGCCGGGGGGGCTCCGAAAACTGAAGCTTTCTTT | TRBJ1-1 | - | - | TRBV6-2/TRBV6-3
CSAIGQGEYGYTF | TGCAGTGCTATCGGACAGGGGGAATATGGCTACACCTTC | TRBJ1-2 | TRBD1 | few | TRBV20-1
CASSLEGGTEKLFF | TGCGCCAGCAGCTTGGAGGGTGGAACGGAAAAACTGTTTTTT | TRBJ1-4 | - | - | TRBV5-1